The 19 T cell receptor beta chains given below trace back to one sample, sequenced in a study of tumor and adjacent non-tumor tissue in lung cancer. A modified ARM-PCR protocol with three rounds of nested PCR amplified TCRbeta. TCRdb recomputed calls from the multiplex PCR reads with MiXCR, one row per CDR3 protein. The data contain about 81,000 distinct CDR3 sequences, roughly 72% of them singletons. The template was RNA from unsorted bulk tissue. The specimen was lung tumor tissue. The receptors stem from a woman aged 40 to 55 with non-small cell lung cancer.

This chain joins TRBV29-1 and TRBJ2-5; D is perhaps TRBD2 (5 bases). Per the germline V gene, CDR1 is SQVTM and CDR2 is ANQGSEA. The CDR3 has 14 amino acids. The CDR3 sequence: CSLEDGEQQETQYF. The DNA for the CDR3 is TGCAGTCTTGAAGACGGGGAACAGCAAGAGACCCAGTACTTC.

Concerning this clonotype: The final CDR3 position lacks the conserved phenylalanine or tryptophan, pointing to a likely read error. V gene TRBV28 combines with J gene TRBJ2-5; possible D gene TRBD1, 6 bases. Germline CDR1 and CDR2: MDHEN and SYDVKM. The CDR3 runs to 15 residues. The CDR3 reads CASSDRLAGAETQYL. DNA of the CDR3: TGTGCTAGCAGCGATAGGCTGGCAGGGGCGGAGACCCAGTACCTC.

For this clonotype: Given a much more abundant clone one base away, this may be a read error. The chain joins TRBV20-1 to TRBJ2-5, with TRBD2 matching over 9 bases. Germline lookup yields CDR1 DFQATT and CDR2 SNEGSKA (reference sequence). CDR3 size: 18 residues. With V trimmed by 2 bases and J by 3 bases, 16 bases remained unmatched. In DNA form, the CDR3 reads TGCAGTGCTAGACAATTGCAACCCGGGACTAGCAGGAAAGAGACCCAGTACTTC. Translating gives CSARQLQPGTSRKETQYF.

About this clonotype itself: The junction departs from germline at one end; a sequencing error may be responsible. CDR3 sequence reads: CASSEDGFCNEQSF. CDR3 nucleotides: TGTGCCAGTAGCGAAGACGGGTTCTGCAATGAGCAGTCCTTC. The V gene is TRBV11-3, the J gene TRBJ2-1; D may be TRBD2 (5 bases). The germline V gene encodes CDR1 SGHNT and CDR2 YENEEA. This CDR3 comprises 14 residues.

With respect to this clonotype: It may be a read error: a sequence one base away is much more abundant. The J gene is TRBJ2-1, the V gene TRBV5-1; possible D gene TRBD2, 5 bases. Germline V gives CDR1 SGHRS, CDR2 YFSETQ. The length of the CDR3 is 15 residues. CDR3 in DNA: TGCGCCAGCAGCCCCTCAGCGGACCACGTCAATGAGCACTTCTTC. It translates to CASSPSADHVNEHFF.

Comments on this clonotype: Possible read error: a much larger clone is one base away. This rearrangement joins TRBV20-1 to TRBJ2-2; TRBD2 matches at 7 bases. The CDR3 has 14 residues. Per germline, CDR1 DFQATT and CDR2 SNEGSKA (reference sequence). The junction had 5 bases not matched to a gene; V was cut back by 5 bases and J by 2 bases. The CDR3 coding sequence is TGCAGTGCTGGACTAGTGCCTAACACCGGGGAGCTGTTTTTT. Its protein is CSAGLVPNTGELFF.

The chain uses TRBV11-2 and TRBJ2-1; 7 bases match TRBD2. Looked up from germline, CDR1 is SGHAT and CDR2 is FQNNGV. V lost 10 bases, J lost 5 bases, and 11 bases stayed unmatched. The CDR3 has 14 amino acids. The CDR3 nucleotides are TGTGCCATCAGTTGGACTAGGGGAAACAATGAGCAGTTCTTC. Encoded protein: CAISWTRGNNEQFF.

A note on this clonotype: The final CDR3 position lacks the conserved phenylalanine or tryptophan, pointing to a likely read error. The DNA is left out, because the CDR3 cannot be placed on it with certainty; the CDR3 is given as TCRdb lists it. The V call is TRBV4-1, the J call TRBJ2-3. Germline CDR1 MGHRA, CDR2 YSYEKL. Ends included, the CDR3 has 13 residues. This CDR3 reads CASSQERWDTQYL.

Regarding this clonotype: This CDR3 fails to terminate in the conserved phenylalanine or tryptophan, so it likely reflects a read error. The chain uses TRBV28 and TRBJ2-7; 7 nucleotides match TRBD1. This CDR3 is 13 amino acids long. Germline loops: CDR1 MDHEN, CDR2 SYDVKM. With 6 bases clipped from V and 5 bases from J, the junction kept 7 bases outside the gene matches. CDR3 region: CASRPQGINEQYL. In DNA, the CDR3 is TGTGCCAGCAGACCACAGGGGATCAACGAGCAGTACTTA.

A word on this clonotype: Given a much more abundant clone one base away, this may be a read error. The genes are TRBV20-1 and TRBJ1-1, with D unresolved. V shed 5 bases and J shed 8 bases, with 12 bases lying between them. The CDR3 extends over 11 amino acids. Germline V gene data show CDR1 as DFQATT and CDR2 as SNEGSKA (reference sequence). CDR3 residues: CSARIGIEAFF. CDR3 nucleotides: TGCAGTGCTCGTATTGGAATAGAAGCTTTCTTT.

This clonotype was counted many times. The chain couples TRBV12-3 or TRBV12-4 to TRBJ2-1; 7 nucleotides match TRBD2. J lost 9 bases, V lost 0 bases, and 11 bases had no gene match. CDR3 length equals 16 residues. The CDR3 is CASSLARGRGGGEQFF. CDR3 coding DNA: TGTGCCAGCAGTTTAGCTCGTGGGCGGGGCGGGGGTGAGCAGTTCTTC.

A remark on this clonotype: A read error may produce the germline difference seen at one junction end. This chain joins TRBV6-2 or TRBV6-3 and TRBJ2-6; D is perhaps TRBD1 or TRBD2 (6 bases each). CDR3 length: 19 residues. Germline CDR1 is MNHEY and CDR2 is SVGEGT. Written as DNA, the CDR3 is TGTGCCGGTAACGGGGGCGCACCCCGTTTCCTATCTCGGGCCAACGTCATGACTTTC. It codes for CAGNGGAPRFLSRANVMTF.

This clonotype appeared a single time. A read error may explain this, as a much larger clone is one base away. This chain joins TRBV28 and TRBJ2-7; a weak D match, TRBD2 (7 bases). The CDR3 consists of 14 residues. CDR1 and CDR2 from the germline V gene are MDHEN and SYDVKM. The CDR3 is CTSSSSWGGREQYF. CDR3 DNA: TGTACCAGCAGTTCCTCCTGGGGGGGCCGAGAGCAGTACTTC. The variable domain in full, with the rest retrieved from reference TRBV28 and TRBJ2-7, is DVKVTQSSRYLVKRTGEKVFLECVQDMDHENMFWYRQDPGLGLRLIYFSYDVKMKEKGDIPEGYSVSREKKERFSLILESASTNQTSMYLCTSSSSWGGREQYFGPGTRLTVT.

This clonotype was observed many times. The gene calls are TRBV12-3 or TRBV12-4 and TRBJ2-7; the D gene is possibly TRBD1 (5 bases). With 3 bases removed from V and 3 bases from J, the gap between germline ends came to 9 bases. The CDR3 runs 13 residues. This chain's CDR3 is CASSFFDSYEQYF. In DNA, the CDR3 is TGTGCCAGCAGTTTCTTCGACAGCTACGAGCAGTACTTC.

The chain combines TRBV30 with TRBJ2-1, with 7 bases aligning to TRBD1. Germline V lookup: CDR1 GTSNPN, CDR2 SVGIG (reference sequence). Losses at the gene ends were 1 base for V and 8 bases for J; bases not matched to a gene: 17. The length of the CDR3 is 17 residues. The chain's CDR3 is CAWSDGKGGAGRYEQFF. The CDR3 nucleotides read TGTGCCTGGAGTGATGGGAAAGGGGGCGCGGGTCGGTATGAGCAGTTCTTC.

In its sample, this clonotype was seen many times. This chain connects TRBV4-2 to TRBJ2-5; D is unclear. Germline V CDR1 and CDR2: LGHNA, YNFKEQ. The V and J ends lost 4 bases and 2 bases respectively, with 11 bases between them. The CDR3 spans 14 residues. DNA for the CDR3: TGTGCCAGCAGCCCAGCCTTTGATCAAGAGACCCAGTACTTC. Residues: CASSPAFDQETQYF.

On this clonotype itself: A read error is possible here, since a much larger clone lies one base away. Without the conserved terminal phenylalanine or tryptophan, this CDR3 likely stems from a read error. J is TRBJ1-5 and V is TRBV28, with 7 bases aligning to TRBD1. Per the germline V gene, CDR1 is MDHEN and CDR2 is SYDVKM. CDR3 size: 15 residues. J lost 7 bases, V lost 6 bases, and 12 bases had no gene match. CDR3 nucleotide sequence: TGTGCCAGCAGATCCCGGGACAGACTATCGCAGCCCCAGCATTAT. It yields the protein CASRSRDRLSQPQHY.

Comment on this clonotype: The junction departs from germline at one end; a sequencing error may be responsible. The rearrangement links TRBV6-2 or TRBV6-3 to TRBJ2-3, with D perhaps TRBD2 (6 bases). This CDR3 is 15 amino acids long. CDR1 is MNHEY and CDR2 is SVGEGT in the germline V gene. CDR3 residues: CASSPTNGSTDTQYF. The CDR3 bases are TGTGCCAGCAGCCCGACTAACGGGAGCACAGATACACAGTATTTT.

The chain links TRBV2 to TRBJ2-1; D is uncertain. Germline V gene sequence: CDR1 SNHLY, CDR2 FYNNEI. Deletions cut 4 bases from V and 5 bases from J, with 21 bases between. The CDR3 has 17 residues. DNA for the CDR3: TGTGCCAGCAGTGGGGGAAGGGTGGGAAGGTCCCACAATGAGCAGTTCTTC. Translated: CASSGGRVGRSHNEQFF.